These T cell receptor beta chains were read from a single sample in a study of control samples from healthy donors and cancer patients. Sequencing was performed with immunoSEQ multiplex PCR; in TCRdb, only in-frame clones are kept and a portion is missing. The sample includes around 120,000 clones, under 95% of them seen just once. The sample consisted of PBMCs. Receptor source: a man aged 50-60 years with head and neck cancer. Each CDR3 is given with its conserved first and last residue. Fields, in order: J gene, D gene, clone size, V gene, CDR3 DNA, CDR3 protein. The D gene is left open where the match is weak. The listing skips clone size in some rows; elsewhere it reads once, few, many or a size class.

j_call: TRBJ2-4; d_call: TRBD1; clone_size: -; v_call: TRBV19; cdr3_nt: TGTGCCAGTAGTATAGGGGGACAGGGCTTAGCCAAAAACATTCAGTACTTC; cdr3_aa: CASSIGGQGLAKNIQYF
j_call: TRBJ2-2; d_call: -; clone_size: -; v_call: TRBV5-1; cdr3_nt: TGCGCCAGCAGCCCTTCGAACACCGGGGAGCTGTTTTTT; cdr3_aa: CASSPSNTGELFF
j_call: TRBJ1-1; d_call: -; clone_size: -; v_call: TRBV4-2; cdr3_nt: TGTGCCAGCAGCCCAACAGACAGCATGAACACTGAAGCTTTCTTT; cdr3_aa: CASSPTDSMNTEAFF
j_call: TRBJ2-7; d_call: -; clone_size: once; v_call: TRBV7-2; cdr3_nt: TGTGCCAGCAGCTTAGGTCGACTCGGGGGACCCTACGAGCAGTACTTC; cdr3_aa: CASSLGRLGGPYEQYF
j_call: TRBJ2-1; d_call: -; clone_size: -; v_call: TRBV24-1; cdr3_nt: TGTGCCACCAGTGAGGGGGGCGGAGATGAGCAGTTCTTC; cdr3_aa: CATSEGGGDEQFF
j_call: TRBJ1-2; d_call: -; clone_size: -; v_call: TRBV18; cdr3_nt: TGTGCCAGCTCACCGCAACGGGAGGCCTCTGTTTACACCTTC; cdr3_aa: CASSPQREASVYTF
j_call: TRBJ1-1; d_call: -; clone_size: once; v_call: TRBV18; cdr3_nt: TGTGCCAGCTCATCCTCACCAGACACTGAAGCTTTCTTT; cdr3_aa: CASSSSPDTEAFF
j_call: TRBJ1-2; d_call: TRBD1; clone_size: -; v_call: TRBV7-3; cdr3_nt: TGTGCCAGCAGCCTGACAGGGGGCGATGGCTACACCTTC; cdr3_aa: CASSLTGGDGYTF
j_call: TRBJ2-2; d_call: TRBD1; clone_size: -; v_call: TRBV5-6; cdr3_nt: TGTGCCAGCAGCCTAGGGACAGGAAACACCGGGGAGCTGTTTTTT; cdr3_aa: CASSLGTGNTGELFF
j_call: TRBJ1-3; d_call: -; clone_size: -; v_call: TRBV7-2; cdr3_nt: TGTGCCAGCAGCTTAGCGGGGGCTAGGGTTGGAAACACCATATATTTT; cdr3_aa: CASSLAGARVGNTIYF
j_call: TRBJ2-2; d_call: TRBD2; clone_size: -; v_call: TRBV5-1; cdr3_nt: TGCGCCAGCAGCTCTTCACTAGCGGATTCCGGGGAGCTGTTTTTT; cdr3_aa: CASSSSLADSGELFF
j_call: TRBJ2-2; d_call: -; clone_size: -; v_call: TRBV10-3; cdr3_nt: TGTGCCATCAGTGAGCCCGACAACACCGGGGAGCTGTTTTTT; cdr3_aa: CAISEPDNTGELFF
j_call: TRBJ2-7; d_call: -; clone_size: -; v_call: TRBV3-1/TRBV3-2; cdr3_nt: TGTGCCAGCAGCCAAGATGTGGAGGTTCCCGAGCAGTACTTC; cdr3_aa: CASSQDVEVPEQYF
j_call: TRBJ1-1; d_call: -; clone_size: -; v_call: TRBV6-4; cdr3_nt: TGTGCCAGCAGTGACTTCCCCCGGACCGGGAACACTGAAGCTTTCTTT; cdr3_aa: CASSDFPRTGNTEAFF
j_call: TRBJ1-5; d_call: TRBD1; clone_size: -; v_call: TRBV30; cdr3_nt: TGTGCCTGGAGACCGGGGACAGAAAATAGCAATCAGCCCCAGCATTTT; cdr3_aa: CAWRPGTENSNQPQHF
j_call: TRBJ1-5; d_call: -; clone_size: -; v_call: TRBV28; cdr3_nt: TGTGCCAGCAGTCGGTTGGGGGTAAATCAGCCCCAGCATTTT; cdr3_aa: CASSRLGVNQPQHF
j_call: TRBJ2-1; d_call: -; clone_size: -; v_call: TRBV9; cdr3_nt: TGTGCCAGCAGCGTAGACGGGGAGCCCTACAATGAGCAGTTCTTC; cdr3_aa: CASSVDGEPYNEQFF
j_call: TRBJ1-1; d_call: -; clone_size: few; v_call: TRBV6-2/TRBV6-3; cdr3_nt: TGTGCCAGCAGTTACGGAGTTCACACTTTCTTT; cdr3_aa: CASSYGVHTFF
j_call: TRBJ2-5; d_call: -; clone_size: -; v_call: TRBV6-5; cdr3_nt: TGTGCCAGCACCCCAGGGGACCACCAAGAGACCCAGTACTTC; cdr3_aa: CASTPGDHQETQYF
j_call: TRBJ2-1; d_call: TRBD2; clone_size: once; v_call: TRBV7-3; cdr3_nt: TGTGCCAGCAGCTGGACTAGCGGGGGGGCCGATGAGCAGTTCTTC; cdr3_aa: CASSWTSGGADEQFF
j_call: TRBJ2-6; d_call: -; clone_size: once; v_call: TRBV28; cdr3_nt: TGTGCCAGCAGTACCTTGGACGGGGAATTTTCTGGGGCCAACGTCCTGACTTTC; cdr3_aa: CASSTLDGEFSGANVLTF
j_call: TRBJ1-3; d_call: TRBD1; clone_size: once; v_call: TRBV30; cdr3_nt: TGTGCCTGGAACCAGGGGGCTGAGAACACCATATATTTT; cdr3_aa: CAWNQGAENTIYF
j_call: TRBJ1-3; d_call: -; clone_size: -; v_call: TRBV19; cdr3_nt: TGTGCCAGTAGTTTCGCCGGGACTGGAAACACCATATATTTT; cdr3_aa: CASSFAGTGNTIYF
j_call: TRBJ2-2; d_call: -; clone_size: -; v_call: TRBV12-5; cdr3_nt: TGTGCTCGAGCCAACAGGGTGGGGTACGGGGAGCTGTTTTTT; cdr3_aa: CARANRVGYGELFF
j_call: TRBJ2-3; d_call: -; clone_size: -; v_call: TRBV9; cdr3_nt: TGTGCCAGCTCAGGACTTCCGAGCACAGATACGCAGTATTTT; cdr3_aa: CASSGLPSTDTQYF
j_call: TRBJ1-1; d_call: TRBD1; clone_size: -; v_call: TRBV6-5; cdr3_nt: TGTGCCGTTGACAGGGGTACTGAAGCTTTCTTT; cdr3_aa: CAVDRGTEAFF
j_call: TRBJ2-7; d_call: -; clone_size: -; v_call: TRBV2; cdr3_nt: TGTGCCAGCAGGACCCAGACCACCGCCTACGAGCAGTACTTC; cdr3_aa: CASRTQTTAYEQYF
j_call: TRBJ1-1; d_call: -; clone_size: -; v_call: TRBV19; cdr3_nt: TGTGCCAGTAGTATGGTGAAGGGACGATTAACTGAAGCTTTCTTT; cdr3_aa: CASSMVKGRLTEAFF
j_call: TRBJ1-5; d_call: -; clone_size: -; v_call: TRBV19; cdr3_nt: TGTGCCAGTCAGACCCCTTATAGCAATCAGCCCCAGCATTTT; cdr3_aa: CASQTPYSNQPQHF
j_call: TRBJ1-1; d_call: -; clone_size: -; v_call: TRBV19; cdr3_nt: TGTGCCAGTAGTATAGCGCCGTTAGGGCTGAACACTGAAGCTTTCTTT; cdr3_aa: CASSIAPLGLNTEAFF
j_call: TRBJ2-6; d_call: -; clone_size: -; v_call: TRBV6-6; cdr3_nt: TGTGCCAGCAGTTACTCGAGTGGGGCCAACGTCCTGACTTTC; cdr3_aa: CASSYSSGANVLTF
j_call: TRBJ2-1; d_call: TRBD2; clone_size: -; v_call: TRBV11-1; cdr3_nt: TGTGCCAGCAGCTTACGGTCCGGACTAGCGGGCAATGAGCAGTTCTTC; cdr3_aa: CASSLRSGLAGNEQFF
j_call: TRBJ2-7; d_call: -; clone_size: -; v_call: TRBV12-3/TRBV12-4; cdr3_nt: TGTGCCACCTCTCTAGCTACCTACGAGCAGTACTTC; cdr3_aa: CATSLATYEQYF
j_call: TRBJ1-1; d_call: -; clone_size: -; v_call: TRBV18; cdr3_nt: TGTGCCAGCTCACCACAAGATGGGGGGGTCACTGAAGCTTTCTTT; cdr3_aa: CASSPQDGGVTEAFF
j_call: TRBJ1-4; d_call: TRBD1; clone_size: -; v_call: TRBV4-2; cdr3_nt: TGTGCCAGCAGCCCCCGGACAGGGACATGGACTAATGAAAAACTGTTTTTT; cdr3_aa: CASSPRTGTWTNEKLFF
j_call: TRBJ1-1; d_call: -; clone_size: -; v_call: TRBV6-5; cdr3_nt: TGTGCCAGCAGGGACAGTCTCGGCACTGAAGCTTTCTTT; cdr3_aa: CASRDSLGTEAFF
j_call: TRBJ2-5; d_call: TRBD2; clone_size: -; v_call: TRBV7-8; cdr3_nt: TGTGCCAGCAGCTTATTTGCTAGCGGGGTGGGGAAGACCCAGTACTTC; cdr3_aa: CASSLFASGVGKTQYF
j_call: TRBJ2-3; d_call: -; clone_size: -; v_call: TRBV19; cdr3_nt: TGTGCCAGTAGTCCAGGGTTAGATACGCAGTATTTT; cdr3_aa: CASSPGLDTQYF
j_call: TRBJ1-6; d_call: TRBD1; clone_size: few; v_call: TRBV7-6; cdr3_nt: TGTGCCAGCAGCCTCAGCGGACAGGGGTCTTCACCCCTCCACTTT; cdr3_aa: CASSLSGQGSSPLHF